One and the same sample provided the 25 T cell receptor beta chains below, sequenced in a study of cytomegalovirus exposure and HLA in healthy donors listed by TCRdb under 2017. Libraries came from the immunoSEQ multiplex PCR assay. For the multiplex PCR, a mixture combining 60 forward primers for TCR Vbeta segments and 13 reverse primers for TCR Jbeta segments was used. This immuneACCESS table, as held by TCRdb, lists in-frame sequences with V and J called but not all clones. Of the missing ones, under half trace to an unresolved V gene in checked studies; the others have no known cause. The table for this sample lists 90,000 to 120,000 clones. Together, the top ten hold 0.59% of the sample. The material sequenced was PBMCs. Receptors were obtained from a man aged 50 or older in good health and CMV-seronegative.

The chain couples TRBV7-9 to TRBJ2-6, with 10 nucleotides matching TRBD2. Germline loops: CDR1 SEHNR, CDR2 FQNEAQ (reference sequence). With 5 bases clipped from V and 2 bases from J, the junction kept 9 bases outside the gene matches. This CDR3 region has 18 residues. The CDR3 region is CASSPRLAGGAGANVLTF. Written as DNA, the CDR3 is TGTGCCAGCAGCCCGAGACTAGCGGGCGGTGCTGGGGCCAACGTCCTGACTTTC.

The chain links TRBV2 to TRBJ2-7, with D maybe TRBD2 (5 bases). The CDR3 sequence is 14 residues long. Trimming left V 6 bases short and J 3 bases short, with 15 bases between. Germline-derived CDR1 and CDR2 are SNHLY and FYNNEI. CDR3 nucleotide sequence: TGTGCCAGCAGAACTAGGACCTCTGACTACGAGCAGTACTTC. It translates to CASRTRTSDYEQYF.

The chain employs TRBV19 and TRBJ1-3; D is perhaps TRBD1 (5 bases). Trimming took 8 bases from V and 2 from J, leaving 10 bases between them. In germline, CDR1 is LNHDA, CDR2 SQIVND (reference sequence). This CDR3 contains 13 residues. The CDR3 sequence: CASRPQAGNTIYF. The CDR3 coding sequence is TGTGCCAGTCGTCCACAGGCTGGAAACACCATATATTTT.

The V call is TRBV18, the J call TRBJ1-3; D is perhaps TRBD1 (5 bases). With 7 bases removed from V and 0 bases from J, the gap between germline ends came to 10 bases. The CDR3 consists of 14 residues. The germline gives CDR1 KGHSH, CDR2 LQKENI. The CDR3 is CASLAGLSGNTIYF. The CDR3 bases are TGTGCCAGCTTAGCGGGACTCTCTGGAAACACCATATATTTT.

This CDR3 is CASSYTGATNYGYTF. The CDR3 nucleotides are TGTGCCAGCAGTTACACAGGGGCGACTAACTATGGCTACACCTTC. This chain connects TRBV6-6 to TRBJ1-2; TRBD1 matches at 7 bases. This CDR3 has 15 amino acids. Germline assignment: CDR1 MNHNY and CDR2 SVGAGI (reference sequence). The trim removed 2 bases at V and 0 bases at J, leaving 3 bases unmatched.

The chain combines TRBV27 with TRBJ1-1; 10 positions match TRBD1. Trimming removed 8 bases from V and 5 bases from J; junction bases left unmatched: 5. Germline V gene lookup returns CDR1 MNHEY and CDR2 SMNVEV (reference sequence). The CDR3 runs 13 residues. The CDR3 here is CASGWTGGTEAFF. The CDR3 coding sequence is TGTGCCAGCGGATGGACAGGGGGGACTGAAGCTTTCTTT.

The rearrangement uses TRBV7-2 and TRBJ1-5, with D tentatively TRBD1 (5 bases). This CDR3 comprises 15 residues. V lost 3 bases to trimming and J lost 1 base, with 10 bases between them. Germline CDR1 SGHTA, CDR2 FQGNSA. CDR3 in amino acids: CASSFTGTSNQPQHF. The DNA of the CDR3 is TGTGCCAGCAGCTTTACAGGAACGAGCAATCAGCCCCAGCATTTT.

The gene calls are TRBV6-1 and TRBJ1-1; a weak D match, TRBD1 (6 bases). Trimming removed 0 bases from V and 3 bases from J, with 14 bases in between. The CDR3 runs to 16 residues. The germline CDR1 and CDR2 sequences are MNHNS and SASEGT. CDR3 sequence reads: CASSEALPDSYTEAFF. DNA of the CDR3: TGTGCCAGCAGTGAAGCGCTCCCGGACAGCTACACTGAAGCTTTCTTT.

The V and J genes are TRBV9 and TRBJ2-1; no firm D call. V lost 0 bases and J 14 bases, leaving 9 bases between the germline ends. The V gene's germline CDR1 is SGDLS and CDR2 YYNGEE. The CDR3 length is 11 residues. CDR3 loop: CASSVGHLEFF. The CDR3 nucleotides are TGTGCCAGCAGCGTAGGGCACCTGGAGTTCTTC. The variable domain in full, completed from reference TRBV9 and TRBJ2-1, reads DSGVTQTPKHLITATGQRVTLRCSPRSGDLSVYWYQQSLDQGLQFLIQYYNGEERAKGNILERFSAQQFPDLHSELNLSSLELGDSALYFCASSVGHLEFFGPGTRLTVL.

The rearrangement joins TRBV11-2 to TRBJ1-3; TRBD1 might be the D (5 bases). The germline gives CDR1 SGHAT, CDR2 FQNNGV. The CDR3 runs to 15 residues. Trimming took off 2 bases at V and 0 bases at J, with 8 bases between the two ends. The DNA of the CDR3 is TGTGCCAGCAGCTTACGGGGGACCTCTGGAAACACCATATATTTT. Translating gives CASSLRGTSGNTIYF.

As to this clone: Mismatch with germline at one junction end may stem from a read error. The CDR3 here is CASSIDRTSNAEAFF. The CDR3 nucleotides read TGTGCCAGTAGTATAGACCGGACATCGAACGCTGAAGCTTTCTTT. The chain links TRBV19 to TRBJ1-1; possible D gene TRBD1, 5 bases. The CDR3 runs to 15 residues. Germline V gene sequence: CDR1 LNHDA, CDR2 SQIVND (reference sequence).

CDR3 DNA: TGCGCCAGCAGCTTGGGGGCGTACAATGAGCAGTTCTTC. Protein product: CASSLGAYNEQFF. V usage is TRBV5-1 and J usage is TRBJ2-1; the D is unclear. V shed 0 bases and J shed 4 bases, with 5 bases lying between them. Germline V gene data show CDR1 as SGHRS and CDR2 as YFSETQ. The CDR3 extends over 13 amino acids.

This chain joins TRBV5-1 and TRBJ1-3; D not certain. The germline V gene encodes CDR1 SGHRS and CDR2 YFSETQ. V was cut by 4 bases and J by 2 bases, with 16 bases left in between. The CDR3 totals 16 residues. The CDR3 DNA reads as TGCGCCAGCAGCGCGGGCCCGAAAGCGGCTGGAAACACCATATATTTT. It specifies CASSAGPKAAGNTIYF.

The chain employs TRBV7-8 and TRBJ2-3; D gene uncertain. Germline assignment: CDR1 SGHVS and CDR2 FQNEAQ. The CDR3 has 14 residues. V was cut by 2 bases and J by 3 bases, with 9 bases left in between. CDR3 loop: CASSLSSRTDTQYF. CDR3 nucleotides: TGTGCCAGCAGCTTATCGTCCAGGACAGATACGCAGTATTTT.

The rearrangement links TRBV7-2 to TRBJ1-2; D call uncertain. The V and J ends lost 1 base and 6 bases respectively, with 9 bases between them. Germline CDR1 and CDR2: SGHTA and FQGNSA. CDR3 length: 13 residues. Here the CDR3 reads CASSLERGNGYTF. For the CDR3, the DNA is TGTGCCAGCAGCTTAGAACGAGGGAATGGCTACACCTTC.

This chain uses TRBV9 with TRBJ1-1, with TRBD1 matching over 7 bases. Trimming at V came to 2 bases and at J to 0 bases, leaving 10 bases not matched to a gene. The germline V gene has CDR1 SGDLS and CDR2 YYNGEE. There are 17 residues in the CDR3. The CDR3 DNA sequence: TGTGCCAGCAGCGTTAACAGGGGCCCTATCGTGAACACTGAAGCTTTCTTT. Protein sequence: CASSVNRGPIVNTEAFF.

V usage is TRBV23-1 and J usage is TRBJ1-3; TRBD1 aligns across 12 bases. TRBV23-1 is treated as an ORF (open reading frame) with a function not yet certain. After removal of 2 bases from V and 4 bases from J, the junction contained 15 bases not matched to a gene. There are 20 residues in the CDR3. This CDR3 is CASSQGTGGPVKDSGNTIYF. The CDR3 DNA sequence: TGCGCCAGCAGTCAAGGGACAGGGGGCCCGGTGAAAGACTCGGGAAACACCATATATTTT.

Turning to this clone: Given the absence of the conserved phenylalanine or tryptophan at the CDR3 end, a read error is likely. The chain links TRBV7-8 to TRBJ1-6; D call uncertain. The CDR3 contains 18 residues. The germline V gene encodes CDR1 SGHVS and CDR2 FQNEAQ. Trimming cost V 1 base and J 0 bases, with 13 bases left between them. The CDR3 DNA is TGTGCCAGCAGCTTAGTCGGTCAAGGGAGCTCCTATAATTCACCCCTCCACCTT. Translating it yields CASSLVGQGSSYNSPLHL.

The V call is TRBV20-1, the J call TRBJ1-1; D may be TRBD1 (6 bases). CDR3 length: 11 amino acids. The germline gives CDR1 DFQATT, CDR2 SNEGSKA (reference sequence). V was trimmed by 5 bases and J by 6 bases, leaving 10 bases between them. The CDR3 DNA reads as TGCAGTGCTTGGGGGCGGGCTGAAGCTTTCTTT. Protein: CSAWGRAEAFF.

The V and J genes are TRBV11-3 and TRBJ1-1; no clear D. V lost 5 bases and J lost 1, with 14 bases in between. The length of the CDR3 is 15 residues. From germline, CDR1 is SGHNT and CDR2 YENEEA. CDR3 in DNA: TGTGCCAGCAGCACCCAGACGAGGGCGAACACTGAAGCTTTCTTT. Translated: CASSTQTRANTEAFF.

The chain links TRBV10-3 to TRBJ2-6; no definite D call. V was shortened by 8 bases and J by 1 base, with 6 bases between the two germline ends. CDR3 size: 13 residues. The germline gives CDR1 ENHRY, CDR2 SYGVKD. CDR3: CAILESGANVLTF. CDR3 in DNA: TGTGCCATCTTAGAGTCTGGGGCCAACGTCCTGACTTTC.

V and J are TRBV6-1 and TRBJ1-1; the D gene is possibly TRBD1 (5 bases). The V gene lost 6 bases and the J gene lost 2 bases, with 16 bases spanning the gap. Germline V gives CDR1 MNHNS, CDR2 SASEGT. The CDR3 extends over 15 amino acids. The CDR3 spells CASSVVRQLNTEAFF. CDR3 nucleotides: TGTGCCAGCAGCGTCGTGCGACAGCTCAACACTGAAGCTTTCTTT.

The rearrangement uses TRBV5-4 and TRBJ1-1; TRBD1 aligns across 9 bases. Trimming at V came to 3 bases and at J to 4 bases, leaving 4 bases not matched to a gene. The CDR3 is made up of 14 amino acids. Germline lookup yields CDR1 SGHNT and CDR2 YYREEE (reference sequence). DNA of the CDR3: TGTGCCAGCAGCTACGACAGGGGGGGCACTGAAGCTTTCTTT. It is translated as CASSYDRGGTEAFF.

The rearrangement links TRBV7-9 to TRBJ1-4; D is unclear. The germline V and J ends were trimmed by 7 bases and 7 bases, with 13 bases remaining between them. This CDR3 region has 13 residues. The V gene's germline CDR1 is SEHNR and CDR2 FQNEAQ (reference sequence). CDR3 sequence (DNA): TGTGCCAGCACCATGGAGGCGAGTGAAAAACTGTTTTTT. This gives the protein CASTMEASEKLFF. The full variable domain, in which reference TRBV7-9 and TRBJ1-4 provide the parts outside the CDR3, is DTGVSQNPRHKITKRGQNVTFRCDPISEHNRLYWYRQTLGQGPEFLTYFQNEAQLEKSRLLSDRFSAERPKGSFSTLEIQRTEQGDSAMYLCASTMEASEKLFFGSGTQLSVL.

The V and J genes are TRBV15 and TRBJ1-2; D is perhaps TRBD1 (5 bases). Germline lookup yields CDR1 LNHNV and CDR2 YYDKDF (reference sequence). The CDR3 totals 15 residues. V lost 1 base and J 0 bases, leaving 9 bases between the germline ends. For the CDR3, the DNA is TGTGCCACCAGCAGAGGACAGAACTCTAACTATGGCTACACCTTC. It is translated as CATSRGQNSNYGYTF.